The 24 T cell receptor beta chains below were found in one sample sequenced in a study of identical twins. TCRdb reanalysed the 5' RACE reads using MiXCR and keeps one entry per CDR3 protein. The sample yields 1.5 million to 2 million distinct CDR3 sequences, about 31% seen once. The sample was cord blood. These receptors were obtained from a newborn girl in good health.

The chain carries TRBV20-1 and TRBJ1-2, with 10 nucleotides matching TRBD1. Germline values: CDR1 DFQATT, CDR2 SNEGSKA (reference sequence). J gave up 1 base and V 6 bases, and 17 bases lay outside the gene matches. The CDR3 has 18 residues. The CDR3 loop is CSAVLAVTGGKGNYGYTF. The CDR3 coding sequence is TGCAGTGCCGTACTAGCGGTGACAGGGGGCAAGGGTAACTATGGCTACACCTTC.

The chain combines TRBV6-6 with TRBJ2-1; no clear D gene. Trimming removed 2 bases at V and 0 bases at J, with 8 bases between. The CDR3 spans 15 residues. Germline CDR1 and CDR2: MNHNY and SVGAGI (reference sequence). CDR3 in DNA: TGTGCCAGCAGTTACCAGGCTAGCTCCTACAATGAGCAGTTCTTC. This encodes CASSYQASSYNEQFF.

The chain joins TRBV28 to TRBJ1-2; 9 bases agree with TRBD1. The CDR3 runs to 13 residues. With 3 bases clipped from V and 6 bases from J, the junction kept 2 bases outside the gene matches. Germline CDR1 reads MDHEN; CDR2 reads SYDVKM. The chain's CDR3 is CASSFGDRDGYTF. The CDR3 DNA is TGTGCCAGCAGTTTTGGGGACAGGGATGGCTACACCTTC.

Here the CDR3 reads CSGLGQGLYNEQFF. CDR3 nucleotides: TGCAGCGGGTTGGGGCAGGGGCTCTACAATGAGCAGTTCTTC. The rearrangement uses TRBV29-1 and TRBJ2-1; D possibly corresponds to TRBD1 (6 bases). The V gene lost 7 bases and the J gene lost 3 bases, with 16 bases spanning the gap. The CDR3 extends over 14 amino acids. Germline V gene lookup returns CDR1 SQVTM and CDR2 ANQGSEA.

In this sample, this clonotype turned up a few times. Here the CDR3 DNA reads TGTGCCAGCAGTTTATTCGGAGGGACTAGCCTCTACAATGAGCAGTACTTC. It specifies CASSLFGGTSLYNEQYF. The chain recombines TRBV28 with TRBJ2-1; TRBD2 agrees at 9 bases. The last part of the DNA fits TRBJ2-7 better; the J call may be wrong. This CDR3 comprises 17 residues. Germline CDR1 and CDR2: MDHEN and SYDVKM.

The chain couples TRBV4-2 to TRBJ1-5, with 7 positions matching TRBD1. The CDR3 loop spans 16 amino acids. V lost 1 base, J lost 2 bases, and 5 bases stayed unmatched. CDR1 and CDR2 (germline): LGHNA, YNFKEQ. CDR3 loop: CASSQADGTGNQPQHF. In DNA, the CDR3 is TGTGCCAGCAGCCAAGCGGACGGGACAGGCAATCAGCCCCAGCATTTT.

In its sample, this clonotype was seen a few times. This rearrangement joins TRBV14 to TRBJ1-4; 9 nucleotides align to TRBD1. This CDR3 spans 15 amino acids. Unmatched junction bases numbered 8, after V lost 5 bases and J lost 7 bases. Per germline, CDR1 SGHDN and CDR2 FVKESK. The CDR3 sequence: CASSRTGEAREKLFF. The CDR3 region has the DNA TGTGCCAGCAGCAGGACAGGGGAGGCTCGTGAAAAACTGTTTTTT.

V is TRBV12-3 or TRBV12-4 and J is TRBJ2-3; 11 bases line up with TRBD2. After removal of 0 bases from V and 6 bases from J, the junction contained 2 bases not matched to a gene. There are 15 residues in the CDR3. CDR3 sequence: CASSLARTSGDTQYF. The CDR3 coding sequence is TGTGCCAGCAGTTTAGCCCGGACTAGCGGGGATACGCAGTATTTT.

This clonotype was counted many times. V usage is TRBV27 and J usage is TRBJ2-7; tentative D call: TRBD1 (6 bases). Looked up from germline, CDR1 is MNHEY and CDR2 is SMNVEV (reference sequence). This CDR3 is built from 13 residues. Trimming took off 3 bases at V and 5 bases at J, with 11 bases between the two ends. The CDR3 loop reads CASSLGAGNEQYF. CDR3 DNA sequence: TGTGCCAGCAGTTTGGGGGCAGGGAACGAGCAGTACTTC.

There are a few counts of this clonotype. J is TRBJ2-7 and V is TRBV27, with 8 nucleotides matching TRBD2. From germline, CDR1 is MNHEY and CDR2 SMNVEV (reference sequence). J gave up 4 bases and V 1 base, and 6 bases lay outside the gene matches. The CDR3 has 15 residues. The DNA for the CDR3 is TGTGCCAGCAGTTTATGGATAGCGGGACTGTACGAGCAGTACTTC. Its protein product is CASSLWIAGLYEQYF.

This chain joins TRBV27 and TRBJ1-1; no clear D. The ends were cut back, 6 bases at V and 1 base at J, with 9 bases in the middle. The CDR3 consists of 13 residues. The germline gives CDR1 MNHEY, CDR2 SMNVEV (reference sequence). This chain's CDR3 is CASRHSGNTEAFF. CDR3 nucleotides: TGTGCCAGCAGACACAGCGGGAACACTGAAGCTTTCTTT.

This clonotype was counted between two and nine times. This chain uses TRBV7-2 with TRBJ2-7; the match to TRBD2 covers 9 bases. Trimming removed 2 bases from V and 3 bases from J; junction bases left unmatched: 5. Germline-derived CDR1 and CDR2 are SGHTA and FQGNSA. The CDR3 covers 15 residues. DNA for the CDR3: TGTGCCAGCAGCTTACCCGGACTAGCGATCTACGAGCAGTACTTC. It codes for CASSLPGLAIYEQYF.

V usage is TRBV20-1 and J usage is TRBJ1-2; 9 bases align to TRBD1. V gave up 7 bases and J gave up 6 bases; unmatched junction bases: 6. There are 12 residues in the CDR3. Per the germline V gene, CDR1 is DFQATT and CDR2 is SNEGSKA (reference sequence). CDR3 DNA: TGCAGTGTTAGGACAGGGGTAAATGGCTACACCTTC. It yields the protein CSVRTGVNGYTF.

This clonotype was observed at least ten times. The V and J genes are TRBV10-3 and TRBJ2-6; D remains ambiguous. V gave up 2 bases and J gave up 4 bases, with 12 bases separating them. Germline values: CDR1 ENHRY, CDR2 SYGVKD. The CDR3 spans 16 residues. The CDR3 DNA sequence: TGTGCCATCAGTGAGGGACGTGTGTTGGGGGCCAACGTCCTGACTTTC. Its protein product is CAISEGRVLGANVLTF.

This clonotype was found a few times. The V and J genes are TRBV14 and TRBJ2-7, with 11 bases matching TRBD1. The germline gives CDR1 SGHDN, CDR2 FVKESK. V was pared by 2 bases and J by 5 bases, with 11 bases of the junction left unmatched. This CDR3 is 17 amino acids long. This chain's CDR3 is CASSQTRTGGRENEQYF. The CDR3 DNA reads as TGTGCCAGCAGCCAAACAAGGACAGGGGGCCGGGAGAACGAGCAGTACTTC.

J is TRBJ2-1 and V is TRBV5-5, with D possibly matching TRBD2 (5 bases). V lost 2 bases and J lost 6, with 9 bases in between. Looked up from germline, CDR1 is SGHKS and CDR2 is YYEKEE (reference sequence). CDR3 length: 13 residues. The CDR3 loop reads CASSFPGSNEQFF. CDR3 sequence (DNA): TGTGCCAGCAGCTTTCCGGGATCCAATGAGCAGTTCTTC.

This clonotype has just a few counts. The chain recombines TRBV5-1 with TRBJ2-1; D gene ambiguous. The CDR3 covers 12 residues. V was clipped by 5 bases and J by 6 bases, with 9 bases between them. Germline CDR1 SGHRS, CDR2 YFSETQ. CDR3 residues: CASRLEVNEQFF. The CDR3 nucleotides are TGCGCCAGCAGGCTCGAAGTCAATGAGCAGTTCTTC.

The V and J genes are TRBV2 and TRBJ2-1; TRBD1 or TRBD2 may be the D gene (6 bases each). V lost 4 bases and J lost 8, with 18 bases in between. Looked up from germline, CDR1 is SNHLY and CDR2 is FYNNEI. There are 15 residues in the CDR3. The DNA of the CDR3 is TGTGCCAGCAGTGGATTGGGGGGCCTTAGGGATGAGCAGTTCTTC. Amino acid sequence: CASSGLGGLRDEQFF.

This clonotype has just a few counts. Mismatch with germline at one junction end may stem from a read error. The genes are TRBV7-2 and TRBJ2-3, with D possibly matching TRBD2 (5 bases). This CDR3 has 16 residues. Germline CDR1 and CDR2: SGHTA and FQGNSA. This CDR3 reads CASNLMTTLSTDTQYF. In DNA form, the CDR3 reads TGTGCCAGCAACTTAATGACTACTTTAAGCACAGATACGCAGTATTTT.

The V gene is TRBV19, the J gene TRBJ1-2, with TRBD1 identical over 7 bases. This CDR3 contains 14 residues. Trimming took 4 bases from V and 4 from J; bases not matched to a gene: 6. Germline values: CDR1 LNHDA, CDR2 SQIVND (reference sequence). The CDR3 region is CASSTGQETYGYTF. CDR3 in DNA: TGTGCCAGTAGTACCGGACAGGAGACCTATGGCTACACCTTC.

The chain links TRBV4-1 to TRBJ2-5; 9 bases are a match to TRBD2. With the DNA end fitting TRBJ2-7 better, the J assignment may be wrong. This CDR3 is built from 15 residues. Germline CDR1 reads MGHRA; CDR2 reads YSYEKL. CDR3 region: CASSQSSGGFYEQYF. Written as DNA, the CDR3 is TGCGCCAGCAGCCAGAGTAGCGGGGGTTTCTACGAGCAGTACTTC.

This clonotype occurred a few times. The rearrangement links TRBV7-2 to TRBJ1-4; unclear D gene. Germline CDR1 is SGHTA and CDR2 is FQGNSA. V was trimmed by 1 base and J by 14 bases, leaving 23 bases between them. This CDR3 comprises 16 residues. The CDR3 region is CASSLVAAIMKNSLFF. In DNA, the CDR3 is TGTGCCAGCAGCTTAGTAGCGGCTATAATGAAAAACTCGCTGTTTTTT.

This clonotype turned up a few times. The V and J genes are TRBV3-1 and TRBJ2-1, with 15 bases fitting TRBD2. The CDR3 is made up of 17 amino acids. From germline, CDR1 is LGHDT and CDR2 YNNKEL (reference sequence). V shed 3 bases and J 8 bases; nucleotides not matched to a gene: 8. CDR3 loop: CASSHHWTSGGADEQFF. CDR3 DNA sequence: TGTGCCAGCAGCCACCACTGGACTAGCGGGGGGGCAGATGAGCAGTTCTTC.

The chain couples TRBV4-1 to TRBJ1-1; D gene unclear. The CDR3 length is 13 residues. The V end lost 1 base, the J end lost 11 bases, and 14 bases lay between the germline ends. Looked up from germline, CDR1 is MGHRA and CDR2 is YSYEKL. The CDR3 spells CASSQVGTEDAFF. CDR3 nucleotide sequence: TGCGCCAGCAGCCAAGTGGGTACAGAAGACGCTTTCTTT.